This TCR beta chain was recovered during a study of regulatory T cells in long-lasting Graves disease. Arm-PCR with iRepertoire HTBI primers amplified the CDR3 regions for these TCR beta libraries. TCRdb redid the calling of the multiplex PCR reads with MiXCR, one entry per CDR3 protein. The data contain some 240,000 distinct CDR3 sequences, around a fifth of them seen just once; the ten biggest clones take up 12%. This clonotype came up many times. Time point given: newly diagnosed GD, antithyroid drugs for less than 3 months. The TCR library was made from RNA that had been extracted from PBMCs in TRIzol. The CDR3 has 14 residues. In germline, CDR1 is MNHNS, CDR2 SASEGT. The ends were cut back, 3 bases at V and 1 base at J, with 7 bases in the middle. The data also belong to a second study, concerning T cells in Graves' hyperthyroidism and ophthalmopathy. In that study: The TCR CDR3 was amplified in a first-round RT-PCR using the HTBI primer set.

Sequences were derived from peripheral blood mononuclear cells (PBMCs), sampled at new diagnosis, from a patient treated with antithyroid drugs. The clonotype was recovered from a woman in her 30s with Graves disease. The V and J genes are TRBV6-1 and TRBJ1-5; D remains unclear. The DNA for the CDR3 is TGTGCCAGCAGTGAGGGTAGGAGCAATCAGCCCCAGCATTTT. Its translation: CASSEGRSNQPQHF.